The entry below describes one T cell receptor beta chain. The antigen is not known. Sequenced by immunoSEQ multiplex PCR; TCRdb stores in-frame clones only, minus some. The repertoire holds around 150,000 clones, with 92% as singletons. Second-dose intervals of approximately 4 or approximately 12 weeks were pooled. After removal of 4 bases from V and 8 bases from J, the junction contained 5 bases not matched to a gene. The CDR3 is made up of 13 amino acids. Per germline, CDR1 MNHEY and CDR2 SVGAGI. The data stem from a study of T cell responses to AZD1222 COVID-19 vaccine. Study-level results: Elevations in Spike-specific TCR breadth and depth followed administration of two AZD1222 doses. Most donors were white British and more were female, and clonal diversity was possibly underestimated. Of spike-specific TCRs, nearly half reportedly target regions left unmutated in variants.

The TCR comes from an adult who received the AZD1222 COVID-19 vaccine. The rearrangement uses TRBV6-5 and TRBJ2-3, with TRBD1 matching over 8 bases. This material consisted of peripheral blood, taken 28 days after the second AZD1222 dose. Here the CDR3 DNA reads TGTGCCAGCAGTTCGGACAGGGTGGGTACGCAGTATTTT. It codes for CASSSDRVGTQYF.